This TCR beta chain was captured in a study of control samples from healthy donors and cancer patients. This CDR3 has 15 amino acids. The germline V gene has CDR1 LNHDA and CDR2 SQIVND (reference sequence). The V gene lost 6 bases and the J gene lost 1 base, with 13 bases spanning the gap. TCRdb's table, derived via immunoSEQ multiplex PCR, lists solely in-frame clones and lacks some. The table lists 15,000 to 20,000 clones, approximately 91% of them singletons. The specimen sequenced was PBMCs. The chain links TRBV19 to TRBJ1-3; D gene unclear. The sequence derives from a man aged 55 to 70 with head and neck cancer. The CDR3 bases are TGTGCCAGTAGCCACATCTCCCCTTCTGGAAACACCATATATTTT. Amino acid sequence: CASSHISPSGNTIYF.